This passage covers 9 T cell receptor beta chains from one sample sequenced in a study of blood T cell repertoires in COVID-19. The data were produced by immunoSEQ multiplex PCR, yet TCRdb's version contains in-frame clones alone and is incomplete. In the table there are approximately 72,000 clones, 86% of which are singletons. Sequenced sample: peripheral blood. The receptors were sampled from a woman in her sixties or seventies with acute or convalescent COVID-19.

The rearrangement links TRBV20-1 to TRBJ1-5; D remains ambiguous. V shed 3 bases and J shed 9 bases, with 12 bases lying between them. Germline V gives CDR1 DFQATT, CDR2 SNEGSKA (reference sequence). This CDR3 is built from 12 residues. CDR3 in DNA: TGCAGTGCTAGTTCAACTCGAGGGCCCCAGCATTTT. It specifies CSASSTRGPQHF.

The rearrangement uses TRBV7-8 and TRBJ2-1; tentative D call: TRBD1 (6 bases). This CDR3 contains 14 residues. V shed 5 bases and J shed 5 bases, with 13 bases lying between them. The germline V gene has CDR1 SGHVS and CDR2 FQNEAQ. The CDR3 loop is CASSALTGHNEQFF. The CDR3 DNA reads TGTGCCAGCAGCGCCCTGACAGGACACAATGAGCAGTTCTTC.

The chain is built from TRBV24-1 and TRBJ2-5; TRBD1 is a possible D gene (6 bases). Trimming took 5 bases from V and 4 from J, leaving 10 bases between them. Germline CDR1 reads KGHDR; CDR2 reads SFDVKD. The length of the CDR3 is 13 residues. The CDR3 here is CATSVQGRETQYF. The CDR3 DNA is TGTGCCACCAGTGTTCAGGGGCGAGAGACCCAGTACTTC.

This chain uses TRBV5-4 with TRBJ2-2; tentatively, D is TRBD1 (6 bases). This CDR3 comprises 15 residues. Trimming cost V 4 bases and J 2 bases, with 12 bases left between them. CDR1 and CDR2 from the germline V gene are SGHNT and YYREEE (reference sequence). The CDR3 DNA sequence: TGTGCCAGCAGCGGGTACAGGGCCAACACCGGGGAGCTGTTTTTT. It codes for CASSGYRANTGELFF.

The chain couples TRBV7-6 to TRBJ2-5; D unresolved. From germline, CDR1 is SGHVS and CDR2 FNYEAQ. Trimming removed 5 bases at V and 0 bases at J, with 4 bases between. The CDR3 spans 12 residues. The CDR3 sequence is CASSPNQETQYF. CDR3 bases: TGTGCCAGCAGCCCAAACCAAGAGACCCAGTACTTC.

The chain recombines TRBV7-2 with TRBJ2-5; 8 nucleotides align to TRBD1. Germline trimming cut 1 base from V and 4 bases from J; bases unmatched to any gene: 2. The CDR3 runs to 14 residues. Germline V lookup: CDR1 SGHTA, CDR2 FQGNSA. CDR3 loop: CASSLGQGLETQYF. The CDR3, as DNA: TGTGCCAGCAGCTTAGGACAGGGGCTAGAGACCCAGTACTTC.

CDR3 region: CATRDRGYNEQFF. The CDR3 DNA reads TGTGCCACTCGGGACAGGGGGTACAATGAGCAGTTCTTC. V usage is TRBV19 and J usage is TRBJ2-1, with TRBD1 matching over 11 bases. This CDR3 has 13 amino acids. The V and J ends lost 10 bases and 4 bases, in that order; junction bases with no gene match: 3. Germline lookup yields CDR1 LNHDA and CDR2 SQIVND (reference sequence).

The chain carries TRBV27 and TRBJ2-5; TRBD2 matches at 7 bases. This CDR3 is built from 15 residues. Trimming took 4 bases from V and 3 from J; bases not matched to a gene: 8. CDR1 is MNHEY, CDR2 SMNVEV, per germline (reference sequence). The CDR3 region is CASSSRLLAKETQYF. In nucleotides, the CDR3 is TGTGCCAGCAGTTCACGATTACTAGCGAAAGAGACCCAGTACTTC.

This clone has a handful of counts. This rearrangement joins TRBV5-1 to TRBJ2-6; D remains ambiguous. Between the trimmed V and J ends, which lost 9 bases and 2 bases, there was a span of 12 bases. The CDR3 extends over 14 amino acids. The germline CDR1 and CDR2 sequences are SGHRS and YFSETQ. The CDR3 reads CATSAETGANVLTF. The CDR3 DNA reads as TGCGCCACCTCCGCGGAAACTGGGGCCAACGTCCTGACTTTC.